This T cell receptor (beta chain) came from a study of identical twins (dated by TCRdb to the mid-2010s). About the full investigation: TCR alpha and beta repertoires from monozygotic twins, unrelated adults of various ages and cord blood were deep-sequenced to test whether fetal clonotypes persist. Replicate twin experiments were performed at different times using different library preparation protocols to rule out contamination. General study outcomes and caveats: Invariant T cells such as MAIT and iNKT could partly confound zero-insertion analyses, though diverse VJ usage argued against this for most clonotypes. In beta out-of-frame sequences, excess twin sharing was weaker, because having fewer shared sequences lowered the signal-to-noise ratio. In monozygotic twins, out-of-frame TCR alpha sharing was systematically underestimated by recombination models, although the models agreed with sharing between unrelated individuals. Compared with coincidental sharing between unrelated individuals, an excess of low generation-probability sequences was observed among out-of-frame TCR alpha sequences shared between twins. Abundant cord blood beta clonotypes had fewer insertions, young adult naive repertoires showed a similar but weaker trend, and memory repertoires showed no such trend. Because the same donors could not be followed over many years, the conclusions depended on cross-sectional statistical analysis.

All donors were healthy Caucasians. Three pairs of female monozygotic twins, all aged roughly 18 to 29 years, were included in the twin cohort. CD4+ and CD8+ T cell populations were isolated with positive isolation kits from Invitrogen. Library creation used 5' RACE. This sample was sequenced with an Illumina HiSeq 2000. A universal primer binding site was added through template switching, and the final cDNA carried a unique molecular identifier so that TCR cDNA molecules could be counted accurately. Specific primers in the conserved constant-segment region were used to synthesize first-strand cDNA for TCR alpha and beta chains. To control for contamination, each cDNA library was double barcoded with a SMART-Mk sample barcode plus Illumina barcodes. TruSeq adapter sequences, together with Illumina sample barcodes, were added in two successive PCR steps. TCR alpha and beta cDNA libraries were sequenced on the Illumina HiSeq platform with custom primers. On the authors' methods: MiGEC was used to process raw reads and extract unique molecular identifiers, and MiXCR was used to find CDR3 positions. For each individual, recombination models were inferred using an EM algorithm with the repgenHMM and IGoR tools. Shared clonotype analysis was performed with the tcR package in R, normalizing sharing by the product of cloneset sizes. Out-of-frame nonproductive sequences were analyzed to study raw recombination free of thymic and clonal selection effects. TCRdb ran its own pipeline on the public reads, namely fastp trimming at Q25 and MiXCR clone calling, and kept in-frame beta chains. For every CDR3 protein sequence, its rows merge into one entry that carries the most common genes and DNA. TCRdb assigned the V and J calls; the authors' analysis was not used. This sample gives about 520,000 distinct CDR3 sequences in total; 22% of them show up just once. The top ten clonotypes cover about 0.91% of the sample.

Compared with germline, V lacks 4 bases and J lacks 4 bases; bases without a gene match: 4. The germline V gene gives CDR1 as SGDLS and CDR2 as YYNGEE. Spanning cysteine to phenylalanine, the CDR3 consists of 14 amino acids. Only the CDR3 DNA is retained, 42 bases long and in frame from the first base. Remarks on this clonotype: The antigen this receptor binds is unknown. No base quality values were provided; no much bigger clone lies one nucleotide off.

These data were also filed under a second study, of T cells expressing NK-cell markers. The second study reports: About eight donors provided sorted CD3+CD56+NKG2C+, CD3+CD56+NKG2C- and CD3+CD56-NKG2C+ T-cell subsets, whose TCR beta-chain repertoires were profiled. Among the eight sequenced donors, only one was HCMV-seronegative, while the other seven were HCMV-seropositive. In several experiments an anti-gammadeltaTCR antibody was added to restrict sorting to alphabetaTCR-expressing T cells. For roughly six donors, the dominant CD3+CD56+NKG2C+ clonotypes were among the top 10 CD8+ clonotypes and accounted for about 1.0-7.5% of CD8+ T cells. Those dominant clonotypes were again the most abundant among CD3+CD56-NKG2C+ cells in a handful of donors, at about 25-65%. Whether the expanded NKG2C-expressing T cell clones were specific for HCMV antigens remained unclear. All eight donors whose samples were sequenced were randomly selected healthy volunteers, three of them men and five women. HCMV serostatus was determined by detecting HCMV-specific IgG in serum with a commercial ELISA kit. MIGEC handled demultiplexing of the reads and grouping by UMI, while MiTCR was used to assemble and quantify clonotypes. Only TCR cDNA sequences supported by at least two reads were kept to exclude erroneous sequences. The tcR package was used for downstream repertoire analysis, with clonotypes matched between fractions based on CDR3 nucleotide sequence plus V segment. VDJmatch was used to annotate antigen specificity against VDJdb, with one amino acid substitution in CDR3 allowed.

The sequence is built from TRBV9 and TRBJ2-2; 7 central nucleotides agree with TRBD1. This sequence was found in a woman in her late teens or twenties in good health. Material for sequencing was CD4+ T cells sorted from blood. Read as DNA, the sequence is TGTGCCAGCAGCAGGGGGCCGGGCACCGGGGAGCTGTTTTTT. It codes for CASSRGPGTGELFF.